The rows below give T cell receptor beta chains drawn from one sample of a study of cytomegalovirus exposure and HLA in healthy donors. Generated by immunoSEQ multiplex PCR, the TCRdb table keeps only in-frame clones and is missing some. This sample's table reports about 140,000 clones. The material sequenced was PBMCs. These receptors were collected from a young woman in good health and CMV-seronegative. The CDR3 runs from the conserved cysteine through the conserved F or W. The D gene is left open where the match is weak.

V gene,J gene,D gene,CDR3 protein,CDR3 DNA
TRBV28,TRBJ2-7,TRBD1,CASIGPGQGGEQYF,TGTGCCAGTATAGGACCGGGACAGGGTGGCGAGCAGTACTTC
TRBV6-1,TRBJ2-7,-,CASTERGFYEQYF,TGTGCCAGCACTGAACGGGGGTTCTACGAGCAGTACTTC
TRBV5-6,TRBJ2-7,TRBD2,CASSLAWGPSGRSYEQYF,TGTGCCAGCAGCTTGGCTTGGGGACCTAGCGGGAGATCCTACGAGCAGTACTTC
TRBV30,TRBJ1-1,-,CAWSVLLNTEAFF,TGTGCCTGGAGTGTACTTCTGAACACTGAAGCTTTCTTT
TRBV2,TRBJ2-5,TRBD2,CASSEDLAGVNQETQYF,TGTGCCAGCAGTGAAGACCTAGCGGGAGTGAACCAAGAGACCCAGTACTTC
TRBV5-1,TRBJ2-5,-,CASSLDGAGETQYF,TGCGCCAGCAGCTTGGATGGAGCGGGAGAGACCCAGTACTTC
TRBV15,TRBJ1-1,TRBD1,CATSRGDIGTVNTEAFF,TGTGCCACCAGCAGAGGCGATATTGGGACAGTGAACACTGAAGCTTTCTTT
TRBV5-8,TRBJ1-1,TRBD1,CASSIYRGLNTEAFF,TGTGCCAGCAGCATTTACAGGGGGCTGAACACTGAAGCTTTCTTT
TRBV7-9,TRBJ1-2,-,CASSPIHRANGYTF,TGTGCCAGCAGCCCTATTCACAGGGCTAATGGCTACACCTTC
TRBV7-2,TRBJ1-2,TRBD1,CASTLTGGDYGYTF,TGTGCCAGCACCCTGACAGGGGGGGACTATGGCTACACCTTC
TRBV6-4,TRBJ2-3,TRBD2,CASSPDSGTSSDTQYF,TGTGCCAGCAGTCCCGACTCCGGGACTAGTTCCGATACGCAGTATTTT
TRBV30,TRBJ1-1,TRBD1,CAWDRGLGTEAFF,TGTGCCTGGGACAGGGGCCTCGGCACTGAAGCTTTCTTT
TRBV7-8,TRBJ2-4,-,CASSFRPGDRGKHIQYF,TGTGCCAGCAGCTTCCGACCGGGGGACAGAGGAAAGCACATTCAGTACTTC
TRBV10-1,TRBJ1-2,-,CASSDFEGYGYTF,TGCGCCAGCAGTGACTTTGAGGGCTATGGCTACACCTTC
TRBV7-9,TRBJ1-1,-,CAVKPNTEAFF,TGTGCCGTAAAGCCGAACACTGAAGCTTTCTTT
TRBV6-1,TRBJ2-1,-,CASSEVSFEQFF,TGTGCCAGCAGTGAAGTTAGTTTTGAGCAGTTCTTC
TRBV11-2,TRBJ2-5,TRBD1,CASSLGQGKETQYF,TGTGCCAGCAGCTTGGGACAGGGGAAGGAGACCCAGTACTTC
TRBV29-1,TRBJ1-1,-,CSATITSDRSDEAFF,TGCAGCGCTACGATTACCTCAGACAGGAGTGATGAAGCTTTCTTT
TRBV5-8,TRBJ2-2,-,CASRRGTFANTGELFF,TGTGCCAGCAGACGAGGGACTTTCGCGAACACCGGGGAGCTGTTTTTT
TRBV2,TRBJ1-3,-,CATPHDDRSSGNTIYF,TGTGCCACCCCACATGACGACAGGAGCTCTGGAAACACCATATATTTT
TRBV5-1,TRBJ2-5,-,CASSLGNSVILQETQYF,TGCGCCAGCAGCTTGGGGAATAGCGTGATATTACAAGAGACCCAGTACTTC
TRBV18,TRBJ2-1,-,CASSPKTGEQFF,TGTGCCAGCTCCCCTAAGACAGGTGAGCAGTTCTTC
TRBV11-3,TRBJ2-3,TRBD2,CASSYPRYISGRATDTQYF,TGTGCCAGCAGCTACCCCCGTTACATTAGCGGGAGGGCCACAGATACGCAGTATTTT
TRBV4-1,TRBJ2-7,TRBD2,CASSQLKWTSGPYEQYF,TGCGCCAGCAGCCAACTGAAATGGACTAGCGGACCCTACGAGCAGTACTTC
TRBV7-3,TRBJ2-1,-,CASSPIPSVSSYNEQFF,TGTGCCAGCAGCCCTATACCTTCGGTTAGCTCCTACAATGAGCAGTTCTTC